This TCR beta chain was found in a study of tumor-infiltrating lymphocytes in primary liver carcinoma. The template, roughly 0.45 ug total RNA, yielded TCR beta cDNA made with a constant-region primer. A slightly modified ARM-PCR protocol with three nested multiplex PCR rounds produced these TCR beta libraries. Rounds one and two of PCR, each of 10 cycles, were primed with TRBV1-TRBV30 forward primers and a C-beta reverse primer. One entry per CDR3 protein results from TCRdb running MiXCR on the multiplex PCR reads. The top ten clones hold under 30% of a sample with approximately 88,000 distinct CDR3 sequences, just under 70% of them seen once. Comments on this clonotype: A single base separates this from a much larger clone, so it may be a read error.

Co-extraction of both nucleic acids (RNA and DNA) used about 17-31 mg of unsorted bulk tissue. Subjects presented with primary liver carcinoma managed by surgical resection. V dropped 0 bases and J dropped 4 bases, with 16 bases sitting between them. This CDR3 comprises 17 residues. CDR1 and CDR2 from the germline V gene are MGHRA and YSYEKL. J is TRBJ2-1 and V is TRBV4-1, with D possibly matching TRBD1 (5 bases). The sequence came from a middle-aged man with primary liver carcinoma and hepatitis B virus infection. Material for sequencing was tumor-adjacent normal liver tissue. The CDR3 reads CASSQDVARALYNEQFF. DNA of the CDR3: TGCGCCAGCAGCCAAGATGTGGCCAGGGCCCTTTACAATGAGCAGTTCTTC.